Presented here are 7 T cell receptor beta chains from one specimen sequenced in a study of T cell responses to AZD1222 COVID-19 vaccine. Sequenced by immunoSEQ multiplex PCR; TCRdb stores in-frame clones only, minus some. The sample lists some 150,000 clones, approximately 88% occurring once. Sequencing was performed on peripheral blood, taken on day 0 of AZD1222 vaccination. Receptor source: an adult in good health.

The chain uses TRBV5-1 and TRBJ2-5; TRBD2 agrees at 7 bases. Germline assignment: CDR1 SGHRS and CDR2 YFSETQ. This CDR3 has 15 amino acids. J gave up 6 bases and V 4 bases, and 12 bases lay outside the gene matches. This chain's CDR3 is CASSPVGGLRQTQYF. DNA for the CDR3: TGCGCCAGCAGCCCCGTCGGGGGGTTGAGGCAGACCCAGTACTTC.

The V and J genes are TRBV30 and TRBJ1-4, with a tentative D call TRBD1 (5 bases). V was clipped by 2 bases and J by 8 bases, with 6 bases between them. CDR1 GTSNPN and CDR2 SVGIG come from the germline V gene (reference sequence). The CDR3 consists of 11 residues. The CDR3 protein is CAWSRGEKLFF. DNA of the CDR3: TGTGCCTGGAGTAGGGGAGAAAAACTGTTTTTT.

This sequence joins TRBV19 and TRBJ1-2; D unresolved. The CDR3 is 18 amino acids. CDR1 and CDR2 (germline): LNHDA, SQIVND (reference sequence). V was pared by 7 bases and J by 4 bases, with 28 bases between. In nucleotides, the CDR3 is TGTGCCAGTACCGATCTCCAACTCCGGGCCCCGGAGGGCTATGGCTACACCTTC. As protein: CASTDLQLRAPEGYGYTF.

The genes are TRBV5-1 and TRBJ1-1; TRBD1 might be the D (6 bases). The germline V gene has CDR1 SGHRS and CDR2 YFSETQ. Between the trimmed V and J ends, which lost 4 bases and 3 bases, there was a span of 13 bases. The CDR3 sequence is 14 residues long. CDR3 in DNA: TGCGCCAGCAGCATGACAGGATTGGACACTGAAGCTTTCTTT. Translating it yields CASSMTGLDTEAFF.

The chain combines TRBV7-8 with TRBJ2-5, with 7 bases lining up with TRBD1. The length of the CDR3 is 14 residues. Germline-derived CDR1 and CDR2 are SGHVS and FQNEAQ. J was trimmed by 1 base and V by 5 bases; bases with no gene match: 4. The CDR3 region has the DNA TGTGCCAGCAGCGTAGGGACAGTCCAAGAGACCCAGTACTTC. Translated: CASSVGTVQETQYF.

This CDR3 reads CASNRRGTEAFF. The CDR3 DNA sequence: TGTGCCAGCAATCGCAGGGGAACTGAAGCTTTCTTT. The V gene is TRBV2, the J gene TRBJ1-1, with a weak D call TRBD1 (6 bases). This CDR3 is built from 12 residues. The germline gives CDR1 SNHLY, CDR2 FYNNEI. The germline V and J ends were trimmed by 7 bases and 5 bases, with 11 bases remaining between them.

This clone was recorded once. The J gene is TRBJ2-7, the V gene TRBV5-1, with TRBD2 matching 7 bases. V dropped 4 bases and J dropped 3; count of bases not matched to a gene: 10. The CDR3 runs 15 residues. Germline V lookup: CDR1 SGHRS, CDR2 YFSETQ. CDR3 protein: CASSPSGEAHYEQYF. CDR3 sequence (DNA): TGCGCCAGCAGCCCCAGCGGGGAGGCGCACTACGAGCAGTACTTC.